This paragraph reports one T cell receptor (beta chain). Under the authors' procedure: Researchers report that nucleated cell counts were estimated from reference gene primer amplification. The method was immunoSEQ multiplex PCR; TCRdb's version includes in-frame clones alone and lacks a portion of them. V and J calls and clone size follow that table, whereas D and trimming were derived from the DNA. The sample shows a few hundred thousand clones, 91% of them seen only once. The sample belongs to a study of blood T cell repertoires in COVID-19. Turning to the study itself: The United States, Italy and Spain were the sources of the acute and convalescent COVID-19 samples.

The germline V gene encodes CDR1 SGHRS and CDR2 YFSETQ. V lost 1 base and J lost 8; bases outside the gene matches: 9. The CDR3 is made up of 15 amino acids. Participants were aged about 18 to 100 years from around 24 US areas. The specimen was PBMCs or T cells enriched from blood (not recorded which). The clonotype comes from a human donor in a cohort exposed to, infected with or recovered from COVID-19 (not recorded which). The donor label of this sample is uncertain. The rearrangement links TRBV5-1 to TRBJ1-2, with 9 bases fitting TRBD1. CDR3 in amino acids: CASSLLRTGDGGYTF. The CDR3 nucleotides read TGCGCCAGCAGCTTGCTTCGGACAGGGGACGGAGGCTACACCTTC.